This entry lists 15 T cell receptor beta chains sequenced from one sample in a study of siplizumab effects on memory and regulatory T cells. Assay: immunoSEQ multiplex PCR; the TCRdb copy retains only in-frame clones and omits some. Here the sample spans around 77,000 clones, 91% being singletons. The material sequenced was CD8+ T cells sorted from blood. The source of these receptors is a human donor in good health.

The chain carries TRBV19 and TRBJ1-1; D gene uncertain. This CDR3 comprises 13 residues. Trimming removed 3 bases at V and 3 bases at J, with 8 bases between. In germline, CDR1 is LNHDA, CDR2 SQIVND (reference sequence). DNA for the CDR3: TGTGCCAGTAGTATCTCGCATGACACTGAAGCTTTCTTT. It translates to CASSISHDTEAFF.

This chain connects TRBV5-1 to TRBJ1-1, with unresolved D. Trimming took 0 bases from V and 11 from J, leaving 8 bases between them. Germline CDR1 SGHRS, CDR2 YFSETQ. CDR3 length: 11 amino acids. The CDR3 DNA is TGCGCCAGCAGCTTGGGTTTGAATGCTTTCTTT. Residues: CASSLGLNAFF. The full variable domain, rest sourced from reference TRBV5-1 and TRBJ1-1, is KAGVTQTPRYLIKTRGQQVTLSCSPISGHRSVSWYQQTPGQGLQFLFEYFSETQRNKGNFPGRFSGRQFSNSRSEMNVSTLELGDSALYLCASSLGLNAFFGQGTRLTVV.

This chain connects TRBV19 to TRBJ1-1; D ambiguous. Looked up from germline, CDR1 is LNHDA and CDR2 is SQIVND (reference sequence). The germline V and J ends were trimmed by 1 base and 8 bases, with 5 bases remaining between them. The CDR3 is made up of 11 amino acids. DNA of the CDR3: TGTGCCAGTAGTATAGGAGGGGAAGCTTTCTTT. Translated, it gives CASSIGGEAFF.

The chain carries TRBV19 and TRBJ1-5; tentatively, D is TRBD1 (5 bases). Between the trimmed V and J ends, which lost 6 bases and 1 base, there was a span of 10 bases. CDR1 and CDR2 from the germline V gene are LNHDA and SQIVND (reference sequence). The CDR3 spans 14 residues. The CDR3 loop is CASRETGSNQPQHF. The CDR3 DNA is TGTGCCAGTAGGGAAACAGGAAGCAATCAGCCCCAGCATTTT.

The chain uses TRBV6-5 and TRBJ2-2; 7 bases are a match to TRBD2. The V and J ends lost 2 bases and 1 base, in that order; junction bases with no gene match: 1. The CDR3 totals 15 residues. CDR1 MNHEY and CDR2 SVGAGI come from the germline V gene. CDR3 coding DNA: TGTGCCAGCAGTTACCAGCGGGAGAACACCGGGGAGCTGTTTTTT. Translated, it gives CASSYQRENTGELFF.

CDR3 in DNA: TGCGCCATCTTGACCGGACAGGGGAATGAAAAACTGTTTTTT. It encodes CAILTGQGNEKLFF. The gene calls are TRBV10-1 and TRBJ1-4; 9 bases align to TRBD1. Germline CDR1 and CDR2: WNHNN and SYGVQD (reference sequence). This CDR3 has 14 amino acids. Trimming took 10 bases from V and 5 from J; bases not matched to a gene: 8.

The CDR3 nucleotides read TGTGCCAGCAGTGGCACTGTGGGGCCCCACTTCTCTTACAATGAGCAGTTCTTC. It is translated as CASSGTVGPHFSYNEQFF. This chain links TRBV6-1 with TRBJ2-1; D may be TRBD1 (5 bases). This CDR3 is 18 amino acids long. V gave up 4 bases and J gave up 4 bases, with 23 bases separating them. Germline loops: CDR1 MNHNS, CDR2 SASEGT.

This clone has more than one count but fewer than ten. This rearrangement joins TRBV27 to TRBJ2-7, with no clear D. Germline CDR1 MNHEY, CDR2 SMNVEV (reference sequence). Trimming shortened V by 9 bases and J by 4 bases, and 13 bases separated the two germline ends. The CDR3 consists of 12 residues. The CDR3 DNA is TGTGCCAGTAGAAAGACTCCATACGAGCAGTACTTC. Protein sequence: CASRKTPYEQYF.

The CDR3 is CASALMEGDYNWNEQFF. CDR3 DNA sequence: TGTGCTAGTGCCCTTATGGAAGGGGATTACAATTGGAATGAGCAGTTCTTC. The gene calls are TRBV12-5 and TRBJ2-1, with D possibly being TRBD1 (5 bases). CDR3 size: 17 residues. The germline V gene has CDR1 LGHNT and CDR2 FRNRAP. Trimming removed 7 bases from V and 7 bases from J, with 26 bases in between.

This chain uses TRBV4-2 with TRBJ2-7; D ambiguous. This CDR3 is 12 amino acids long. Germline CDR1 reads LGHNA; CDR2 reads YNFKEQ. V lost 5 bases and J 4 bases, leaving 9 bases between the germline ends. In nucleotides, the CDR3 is TGTGCCAGCAGCACGGGCGGTTACGAGCAGTACTTC. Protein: CASSTGGYEQYF.

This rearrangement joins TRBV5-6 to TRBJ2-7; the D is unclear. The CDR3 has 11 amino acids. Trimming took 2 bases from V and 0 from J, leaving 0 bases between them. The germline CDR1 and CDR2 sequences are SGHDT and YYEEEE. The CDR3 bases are TGTGCCAGCAGCTTCTCCTACGAGCAGTACTTC. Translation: CASSFSYEQYF.

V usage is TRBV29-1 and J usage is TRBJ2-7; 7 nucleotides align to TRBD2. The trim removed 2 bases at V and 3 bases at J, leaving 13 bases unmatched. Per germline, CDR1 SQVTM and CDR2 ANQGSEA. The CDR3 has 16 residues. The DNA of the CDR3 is TGCAGCGTTGAAAGCCCTAGCGGATACTCAAGCTACGAGCAGTACTTC. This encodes CSVESPSGYSSYEQYF.

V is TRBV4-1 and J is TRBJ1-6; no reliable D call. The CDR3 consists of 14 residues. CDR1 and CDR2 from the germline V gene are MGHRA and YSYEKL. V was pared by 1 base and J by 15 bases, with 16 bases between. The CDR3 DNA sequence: TGCGCCAGCAGCCAAGTATCCGAGCCCGTACGCCTCCACTTT. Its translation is CASSQVSEPVRLHF.

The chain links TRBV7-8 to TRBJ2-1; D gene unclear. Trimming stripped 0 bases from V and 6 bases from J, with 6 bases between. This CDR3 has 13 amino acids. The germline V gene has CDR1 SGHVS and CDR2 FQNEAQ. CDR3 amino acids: CASSLAYGNEQFF. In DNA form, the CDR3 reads TGTGCCAGCAGCTTAGCGTACGGCAATGAGCAGTTCTTC.

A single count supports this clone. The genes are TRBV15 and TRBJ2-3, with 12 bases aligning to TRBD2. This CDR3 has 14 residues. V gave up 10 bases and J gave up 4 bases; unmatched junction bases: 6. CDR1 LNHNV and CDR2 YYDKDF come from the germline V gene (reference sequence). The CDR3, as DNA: TGTGCCAGCGGACTAGCGGGAATCGCAGATACGCAGTATTTT. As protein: CASGLAGIADTQYF.